This entry lists 30 T cell receptor beta chains sequenced from one sample in a study of regulatory T cells in long-lasting Graves disease. Combining iRepertoire HTBI primers with Arm-PCR of CDR3 regions, the authors built TCR beta libraries. TCRdb reanalysed the multiplex PCR reads using MiXCR and keeps one entry per CDR3 protein. Counted here are 580,000 or so distinct CDR3 sequences, approximately 16% occurring once; the ten biggest clones make up about 12%. Time point meaning: newly diagnosed GD, antithyroid drugs for less than 3 months. PBMC RNA was the source of the TCR library. The data were also submitted as part of a second study, on T cells in Graves' hyperthyroidism and ophthalmopathy.

The sample in question was peripheral blood mononuclear cells (PBMCs), obtained at new diagnosis, from a patient treated with antithyroid drugs. Receptor source: a man aged 18 to 35 with Graves disease.

In its sample, this clonotype was seen many times. The CDR3 nucleotides are TGTGCCAGCAGTTACTCGTTTACGTTCGTCGGGGACAGGGGAACAGATACGCAGTATTTT. Its translation: CASSYSFTFVGDRGTDTQYF. V usage is TRBV6-2 or TRBV6-3 and J usage is TRBJ2-3; 10 bases align to TRBD1. Trimming took 0 bases from V and 3 from J; bases not matched to a gene: 15. Germline values: CDR1 MNHEY, CDR2 SVGEGT. The CDR3 has 20 residues.

This clonotype was observed many times. At one end, the junction sequence differs from germline, possibly due to a read error. This chain uses TRBV5-1 with TRBJ2-1, with 13 bases lining up with TRBD2. CDR3 length: 15 amino acids. The germline gives CDR1 SGHRS, CDR2 YFSETQ. The chain's CDR3 is CASSLGLAGSNEQFF. As DNA, the CDR3 is TGTGCCAGCAGCTTGGGACTAGCGGGATCCAATGAGCAGTTCTTC.

The V call is TRBV5-8, the J call TRBJ2-7; D uncertain. Trimming shortened V by 8 bases and J by 6 bases, and 21 bases separated the two germline ends. This CDR3 has 14 amino acids. CDR1 and CDR2 (germline): SGHTS, YDEGEE. The DNA of the CDR3 is TGTGCCAGTCAAGGATCTTCGTATCGCGGCGAGCAGTACTTC. Translation: CASQGSSYRGEQYF.

V is TRBV30 and J is TRBJ2-7, with a tentative D call TRBD1 (6 bases). Germline V gives CDR1 GTSNPN, CDR2 SVGIG (reference sequence). The CDR3 covers 11 residues. The germline V and J ends were trimmed by 2 bases and 9 bases, with 11 bases remaining between them. In DNA, the CDR3 is TGTGCCTGGAGTAGGACAGTGGGGCAGTACTTC. Translated: CAWSRTVGQYF.

This clonotype came up a few times. The chain joins TRBV19 to TRBJ1-2, with 9 positions matching TRBD1. This CDR3 comprises 13 residues. The J segment lost 8 bases and the V segment lost 6 bases, leaving 7 bases of the junction unmatched. Germline loops: CDR1 LNHDA, CDR2 SQIVND (reference sequence). The CDR3 DNA reads TGTGCCAGTAGGACGGGACAGGGAGGAGGCTACACCTTC. The encoded protein is CASRTGQGGGYTF.

This clonotype was found a few times. The chain has TRBV3-1 and TRBJ1-1; unclear D gene. Deletions cut 3 bases from V and 5 bases from J, with 16 bases between. The V gene's germline CDR1 is LGHDT and CDR2 YNNKEL (reference sequence). This CDR3 comprises 15 residues. The CDR3 nucleotides read TGTGCCAGCAGCCAGCGGTCTGTCGTGAGTACTGAAGCTTTCTTT. It codes for CASSQRSVVSTEAFF.

Ten or more counts support this clonotype. The chain joins TRBV20-1 to TRBJ2-7; 8 nucleotides line up with TRBD2. Trimming at V came to 6 bases and at J to 3 bases, leaving 7 bases not matched to a gene. The CDR3 is 13 amino acids. Germline V CDR1 and CDR2: DFQATT, SNEGSKA (reference sequence). The CDR3 region is CSAPLADNYEQYF. The CDR3 nucleotides are TGCAGTGCCCCACTAGCGGATAACTACGAGCAGTACTTC.

The sample holds many counts of this clonotype. The rearrangement uses TRBV20-1 and TRBJ2-7, with D possibly matching TRBD1 (5 bases). This CDR3 has 12 amino acids. Germline V lookup: CDR1 DFQATT, CDR2 SNEGSKA (reference sequence). The V end lost 2 bases, the J end lost 3 bases, and 8 bases lay between the germline ends. CDR3 sequence: CSARRGYYEQYF. CDR3 nucleotides: TGCAGTGCTAGAAGGGGTTACTACGAGCAGTACTTC.

The J gene is TRBJ1-1, the V gene TRBV28; possibly TRBD1 for D (6 bases). The length of the CDR3 is 14 residues. V was trimmed by 5 bases and J by 6 bases, leaving 16 bases between them. Germline CDR1 reads MDHEN; CDR2 reads SYDVKM. The CDR3 DNA reads as TGTGCCAGCAGTCCAGGCGGGGGGCCCCCTGAAGCTTTCTTT. Protein product: CASSPGGGPPEAFF.

The chain's CDR3 is CASSPERPDTQYF. The CDR3 DNA is TGTGCCAGCAGCCCTGAGAGGCCAGATACGCAGTATTTT. The chain carries TRBV4-2 and TRBJ2-3, with D unclear. Germline assignment: CDR1 LGHNA and CDR2 YNFKEQ. The CDR3 extends over 13 amino acids. Trimming cost V 4 bases and J 4 bases, with 9 bases left between them.

The V and J genes are TRBV7-3 and TRBJ2-3, with D tentatively TRBD1 (7 bases). V was trimmed by 5 bases and J by 2 bases, leaving 23 bases between them. Germline loops: CDR1 SGHTA, CDR2 FQGTGA. The CDR3 is made up of 18 amino acids. CDR3 protein: CASSPSGGTGTATDTQYF. DNA for the CDR3: TGTGCCAGCAGCCCCTCCGGGGGCACCGGGACAGCCACAGATACGCAGTATTTT.

This clonotype has at least ten counts. The V gene is TRBV5-1, the J gene TRBJ1-1, with a possible D match to TRBD1 (5 bases). The length of the CDR3 is 13 residues. Germline assignment: CDR1 SGHRS and CDR2 YFSETQ. V lost 5 bases and J lost 3, with 11 bases in between. The CDR3 bases are TGCGCCAGCAGTACCGGGGGGGACACTGAAGCTTTCTTT. This sequence encodes CASSTGGDTEAFF.

In its sample, this clonotype was seen a few times. The chain links TRBV13 to TRBJ1-1; 10 nucleotides match TRBD1. Germline V lookup: CDR1 PRHDT, CDR2 FYEKMQ (reference sequence). This CDR3 region has 13 residues. Trimming at V came to 3 bases and at J to 11 bases, leaving 6 bases not matched to a gene. Written as DNA, the CDR3 is TGTGCCAGCAGCTTGCCGGGACAGGGGACTGCTTTCTTT. It codes for CASSLPGQGTAFF. Full variable domain (outside the CDR3, taken from reference TRBV13 and TRBJ1-1): AAGVIQSPRHLIKEKRETATLKCYPIPRHDTVYWYQQGPGQDPQFLISFYEKMQSDKGSIPDRFSAQQFSDYHSELNMSSLELGDSALYFCASSLPGQGTAFFGQGTRLTVV.

This chain joins TRBV7-9 and TRBJ1-6, with D hard to call. With 2 bases removed from V and 5 bases from J, the gap between germline ends came to 7 bases. The V gene's germline CDR1 is SEHNR and CDR2 FQNEAQ (reference sequence). The CDR3 is 14 residues long. The DNA for the CDR3 is TGTGCCAGCAGCTTAATCGGCGATAATTCACCCCTCCACTTT. Its protein is CASSLIGDNSPLHF.

The V and J genes are TRBV2 and TRBJ2-5; D remains ambiguous. The ends were cut back, 10 bases at V and 3 bases at J, with 9 bases in the middle. This CDR3 has 11 residues. Per the germline V gene, CDR1 is SNHLY and CDR2 is FYNNEI. DNA for the CDR3: TGTGCCATCAGCAAAGAAGAGACCCAGTACTTC. Residues: CAISKEETQYF.

Many counts were recorded for this clonotype. The chain links TRBV20-1 to TRBJ1-4; D perhaps matches TRBD1 (5 bases). Per germline, CDR1 DFQATT and CDR2 SNEGSKA (reference sequence). The CDR3 length is 14 residues. Deletions cut 1 base from V and 7 bases from J, with 13 bases between. The CDR3 sequence is CSARGPGRSEKLFF. DNA of the CDR3: TGCAGTGCTAGAGGACCGGGACGCAGTGAAAAACTGTTTTTT.

This clonotype was counted at least ten times. The rearrangement links TRBV27 to TRBJ1-1; D is undetermined. Germline CDR1 and CDR2: MNHEY and SMNVEV (reference sequence). Trimming removed 0 bases from V and 8 bases from J, with 13 bases in between. This CDR3 is built from 14 residues. The CDR3 bases are TGTGCCAGCAGTTTATCGTCGGGCGGTTGGGAAGCTTTCTTT. Translating gives CASSLSSGGWEAFF.

The sample holds a few counts of this clonotype. The V and J genes are TRBV6-2 or TRBV6-3 and TRBJ2-7; TRBD2 agrees at 7 bases. Germline trimming cut 5 bases from V and 3 bases from J; bases unmatched to any gene: 13. CDR3 length equals 16 residues. CDR1 and CDR2 (germline): MNHEY, SVGEGT. The CDR3 DNA reads as TGTGCCAGCAGTAAATTCACCGGGACTACTTTCTACGAGCAGTACTTC. The encoded protein is CASSKFTGTTFYEQYF.

This clonotype has a handful of counts. This is likely a read error, given that the CDR3 carries no conserved phenylalanine or tryptophan at its end. The J gene is TRBJ1-5, the V gene TRBV27, with D perhaps matching TRBD1 (5 bases). Germline V gives CDR1 MNHEY, CDR2 SMNVEV (reference sequence). This CDR3 is built from 15 residues. The V gene lost 0 bases and the J gene lost 4 bases, with 10 bases spanning the gap. CDR3: CASSLSPKGNQPQHY. The CDR3 coding sequence is TGTGCCAGCAGTTTATCCCCCAAGGGGAATCAGCCCCAGCATTAT.

This rearrangement joins TRBV5-1 to TRBJ1-4, with 7 bases identical to TRBD1. The trim removed 9 bases at V and 5 bases at J, leaving 10 bases unmatched. CDR1 and CDR2 from the germline V gene are SGHRS and YFSETQ. The CDR3 is made up of 14 amino acids. The CDR3 loop reads CATKPGTANEKLFF. CDR3 coding DNA: TGCGCCACCAAGCCCGGGACAGCGAATGAAAAACTGTTTTTT.

This clonotype has just a few counts. The chain carries TRBV10-3 and TRBJ1-2; D ambiguous. Germline CDR1 is ENHRY and CDR2 is SYGVKD. The CDR3 is made up of 15 amino acids. V gave up 0 bases and J gave up 7 bases, with 15 bases separating them. DNA of the CDR3: TGTGCCATCAGTGAGTCGAGGCTGACGGCTAGTGGCTACACCTTC. Translated: CAISESRLTASGYTF.

The table lists this clonotype with a few counts. The gene calls are TRBV5-1 and TRBJ2-5; weak D call: TRBD2 (6 bases). Germline V gene data show CDR1 as SGHRS and CDR2 as YFSETQ. CDR3 size: 15 residues. Between the trimmed V and J ends, which lost 2 bases and 5 bases, there was a span of 16 bases. CDR3 nucleotide sequence: TGCGCCAGCAGCTTAAGTCCCGGGAGAACTGAGACCCAGTACTTC. This translates into CASSLSPGRTETQYF.

This clonotype showed up just a few times. The CDR3 DNA follows: TGTGCCTGGAGTGTTGGACAGATCTACGAGCAGTACTTC. As protein: CAWSVGQIYEQYF. V usage is TRBV30 and J usage is TRBJ2-7, with D perhaps matching TRBD1 (6 bases). The V gene's germline CDR1 is GTSNPN and CDR2 SVGIG (reference sequence). Trimming removed 0 bases from V and 3 bases from J, with 9 bases in between. This CDR3 contains 13 residues.

V usage is TRBV6-1 and J usage is TRBJ2-5, with D perhaps matching TRBD2 (6 bases). There are 11 residues in the CDR3. Germline V gene data show CDR1 as MNHNS and CDR2 as SASEGT. The V end was cut by 8 bases, the J end by 5 bases, with 9 bases between. The CDR3: CASQEGETQYF. The CDR3, as DNA: TGTGCCAGCCAGGAGGGGGAGACCCAGTACTTC.

This clonotype was detected only a few times. The CDR3 sequence: CASSVGPGSSYEQYF. CDR3 in DNA: TGTGCCAGCAGCGTAGGCCCAGGCAGCTCCTACGAGCAGTACTTC. The rearrangement links TRBV9 to TRBJ2-7, with D unresolved. Looked up from germline, CDR1 is SGDLS and CDR2 is YYNGEE. The CDR3 runs to 15 residues. Trimming removed 0 bases from V and 0 bases from J, with 10 bases in between.

The chain couples TRBV20-1 to TRBJ1-2, with TRBD1 as a possible D gene (6 bases). Germline CDR1 DFQATT, CDR2 SNEGSKA (reference sequence). Trimming pared 3 bases from V and 8 bases from J, leaving 16 bases between. The CDR3 consists of 13 residues. Written as DNA, the CDR3 is TGCAGTGCTAGTGGTGACAGGCTGGGCGGCTACACCTTC. It specifies CSASGDRLGGYTF.

J is TRBJ2-3 and V is TRBV7-9; D uncertain. Trimming stripped 5 bases from V and 7 bases from J, with 4 bases between. The CDR3 totals 10 residues. The germline V gene has CDR1 SEHNR and CDR2 FQNEAQ (reference sequence). In nucleotides, the CDR3 is TGTGCCAGCAGCGGAAATACGCAGTATTTT. It encodes CASSGNTQYF.

This clonotype was detected ten times or more. The chain employs TRBV18 and TRBJ1-1; D gene unclear. Looked up from germline, CDR1 is KGHSH and CDR2 is LQKENI. V dropped 8 bases and J dropped 0 bases, with 10 bases sitting between them. The CDR3 totals 13 residues. The CDR3 DNA reads as TGTGCCAGCAGTCCGAATATGAACACTGAAGCTTTCTTT. Protein product: CASSPNMNTEAFF.

This clonotype was counted at least ten times. The J gene is TRBJ1-6, the V gene TRBV12-3 or TRBV12-4, with TRBD1 as a possible D gene (5 bases). The CDR3 totals 17 residues. The V and J ends lost 5 bases and 10 bases respectively, with 24 bases between them. The CDR3 bases are TGTGCCAGCAGTCCTCCTCGGGGGGGGTCTTCAAGGTCACCCCTCCACTTT. This gives the protein CASSPPRGGSSRSPLHF.

This clonotype is a singleton in its sample. The rearrangement joins TRBV5-1 to TRBJ1-1; D not certain. The germline V and J ends were trimmed by 0 bases and 5 bases, with 8 bases remaining between them. This CDR3 has 13 amino acids. Germline values: CDR1 SGHRS, CDR2 YFSETQ. The CDR3 nucleotides read TGCGCCAGCAGCTTGGGGCATCCGACTGAAGCTTTCTTT. Translating it yields CASSLGHPTEAFF.